The rows below give T cell receptor beta chains drawn from one sample of a study of sequential checkpoint blockade in melanoma. The method was immunoSEQ multiplex PCR; TCRdb's version includes in-frame clones alone and lacks a portion of them. The sample shows approximately 34,000 clones, 80% to 90% of them seen only once. Specimen: CD8+ T cells sorted from blood (inferred from file names), collected from a patient given nivolumab and ipilimumab in sequence. The receptors were sampled from a human donor with melanoma. Both conserved end residues are part of each CDR3. The D gene is left open where the match is weak. Some rows have no size entry. The others give once, few or many, or a class for an expanded clone.

TRBD1 | TRBJ2-7 | - | TRBV5-1 | TGCGCCAGCAGCCCGGGGCAGGGGGTTCAATACGAGCAGTACTTC | CASSPGQGVQYEQYF
TRBD1 | TRBJ2-1 | - | TRBV7-9 | TGTGCCAGCAGCTTAGTTGTTGGGACAGAGTTCTTC | CASSLVVGTEFF
TRBD1 | TRBJ2-7 | - | TRBV9 | TGTGCCAGCAGCGTAGCTGGGGGACAGGGGGCATACGAGCAGTACTTC | CASSVAGGQGAYEQYF
TRBD2 | TRBJ2-7 | - | TRBV4-1 | TGCGCCAGCAGCCTGGGACTAGCGGGGCACGAGCAGTACTTC | CASSLGLAGHEQYF
- | TRBJ2-7 | - | TRBV7-2 | TGTGCCAGCAGCTTAGGGCAGTTCTACGAGCAGTACTTC | CASSLGQFYEQYF
- | TRBJ2-5 | - | TRBV10-1 | TGCGCCAGCAGTGAACAGTTCCAAGAGACCCAGTACTTC | CASSEQFQETQYF
TRBD2 | TRBJ2-5 | - | TRBV2 | TGTGCCAGCAGCCGACCGGGACTAGCGGCCCAGTACTTC | CASSRPGLAAQYF
TRBD1 | TRBJ1-1 | - | TRBV19 | TGTGCCAGTAGTATACAGGGGGCCTCAACTGAAGCTTTCTTT | CASSIQGASTEAFF
- | TRBJ1-4 | - | TRBV27 | TGTGCCAGCAGTTTATACAGGGTTGCTAATGAAAAACTGTTTTTT | CASSLYRVANEKLFF
TRBD2 | TRBJ2-5 | few | TRBV9 | TGTGCCAGCAGCGTAGTACTAGCGGGAGGGTTAGAGACCCAGTACTTC | CASSVVLAGGLETQYF